This T cell receptor (beta chain) was sequenced in a study of T cell responses to AZD1222 COVID-19 vaccine. Looking at the study overall: Whether given at about 4 or about 12 weeks, second doses were pooled.

Study outcomes and limitations: Baseline serostatus was positive in only a handful of AZD1222 recipients. Among spike-specific TCRs, nearly half reportedly target unmutated variant regions. Among vaccine-associated CD4 TCRs, coverage spanned spike, with dominance at 160-218 and 743-854.

The method was immunoSEQ multiplex PCR; TCRdb's version includes in-frame clones alone and lacks a portion of them. Counted here are 100,000 to 150,000 clones, 80% to 90% occurring once; the ten biggest clones make up approximately 4.5%. This clone was observed a handful of times. The antigen remains unidentified. The trim removed 0 bases at V and 3 bases at J, leaving 8 bases unmatched. CDR1 and CDR2 (germline): GTSNPN, SVGIG (reference sequence). The CDR3 is made up of 15 amino acids. The TCR originated in an adult in good health. Sequencing used peripheral blood, obtained on day 0 of AZD1222 vaccination. The genes are TRBV30 and TRBJ2-7; TRBD2 matches 7 bases. Written as DNA, the CDR3 is TGTGCCTGGAGTGTTGGCGGGGACTACTTCTACGAGCAGTACTTC. It specifies CAWSVGGDYFYEQYF.